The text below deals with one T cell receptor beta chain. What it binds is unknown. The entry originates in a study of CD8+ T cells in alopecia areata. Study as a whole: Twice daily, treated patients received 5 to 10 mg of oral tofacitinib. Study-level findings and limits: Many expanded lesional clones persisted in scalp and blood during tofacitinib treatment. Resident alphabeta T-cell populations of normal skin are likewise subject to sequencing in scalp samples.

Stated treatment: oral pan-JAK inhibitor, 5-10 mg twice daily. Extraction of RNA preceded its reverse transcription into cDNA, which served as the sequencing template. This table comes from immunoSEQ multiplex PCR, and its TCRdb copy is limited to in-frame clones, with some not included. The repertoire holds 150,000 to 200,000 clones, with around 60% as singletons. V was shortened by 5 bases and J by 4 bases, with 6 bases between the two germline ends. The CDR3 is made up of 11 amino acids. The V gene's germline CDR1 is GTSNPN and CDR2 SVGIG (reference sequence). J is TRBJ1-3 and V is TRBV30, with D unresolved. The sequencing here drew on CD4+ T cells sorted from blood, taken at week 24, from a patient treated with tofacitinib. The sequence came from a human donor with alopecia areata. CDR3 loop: CAWGLGNTIYF. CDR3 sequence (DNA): TGTGCCTGGGGCCTCGGAAACACCATATATTTT.